This TCR beta chain came from a study of post-analysis software for immune sequencing data. Germline lookup yields CDR1 LNHNV and CDR2 YYDKDF (reference sequence). The CDR3 is 16 residues long. V lost 2 bases, J lost 0 bases, and 13 bases lay in between. General observations from the study: Five TRBV segments, including TRBV5-6, TRBV5-1 and TRBV20-1, were more frequent in patients than controls.

TCR beta cDNA libraries had unique molecular identifiers. TCRdb passed the PCR reads through MiXCR, listing each CDR3 protein once. Among hundreds of thousands of distinct CDR3 sequences listed, over 45% were seen once. A note on this clonotype: The target antigen is unknown.

Sequenced input: blood. The receptor's source is a girl aged 2 to 10 with multiple sclerosis. The chain is built from TRBV15 and TRBJ1-2; possible D gene TRBD1, 6 bases. CDR3 sequence (DNA): TGTGCCACCAGCAGAATCCTCAGGGGAACTAACTATGGCTACACCTTC. This sequence encodes CATSRILRGTNYGYTF.